This passage covers 6 T cell receptor beta chains from one sample sequenced in a study of T cell repertoires in cytomegalovirus infection. MiXCR, applied by TCRdb to the reads, yields one record per CDR3 protein. The data show 60,000 to 75,000 distinct CDR3 sequences, around 27% seen once. For these TCRs, the target antigens are not known. The sequencing here drew on CD8+ T cells from cultured PBMCs, taken from culture after CMV antigen stimulation. Receptors originate from a human donor in good health (CMV status not recorded). Some clones in this sample may be carry-over from other donors' samples.

This clonotype has only a few counts. The CDR3 here is CASSRTGQINQPQHF. As DNA, the CDR3 is TGTGCCAGCAGTCGAACTGGACAGATCAATCAGCCCCAGCATTTT. The chain employs TRBV7-2 and TRBJ1-5; maybe TRBD1 (6 bases). V was cut by 6 bases and J by 3 bases, with 15 bases left in between. The CDR3 is 15 residues long. The V gene's germline CDR1 is SGHTA and CDR2 FQGNSA.

The CDR3 DNA sequence: TGTGCCAGCAGCTGGCTAGCGGGGGGGGGAGAGCAGTTCTTC. Amino acids: CASSWLAGGGEQFF. The chain employs TRBV6-2 or TRBV6-3 and TRBJ2-1, with TRBD2 matching over 12 bases. The length of the CDR3 is 14 residues. J was trimmed by 10 bases and V by 6 bases; bases with no gene match: 7. Germline values: CDR1 MNHEY, CDR2 SVGEGT.

The V and J genes are TRBV7-8 and TRBJ2-7; TRBD1 agrees at 7 bases. The CDR3 contains 13 residues. After removal of 2 bases from V and 4 bases from J, the junction contained 2 bases not matched to a gene. Per the germline V gene, CDR1 is SGHVS and CDR2 is FQNEAQ. The CDR3 DNA follows: TGTGCCAGCAGCTTAACAGGGGTGTACGAGCAGTACTTC. Translation gives CASSLTGVYEQYF.

The chain has TRBV14 and TRBJ2-1, with D hard to call. CDR3 length equals 13 residues. Trimming took 3 bases from V and 7 from J, leaving 10 bases between them. Germline assignment: CDR1 SGHDN and CDR2 FVKESK. CDR3 DNA sequence: TGTGCCAGCAGCCACCCGGGTTGGAATGAGCAGTTCTTC. Residues: CASSHPGWNEQFF.

There are a few counts of this clonotype. The chain combines TRBV27 with TRBJ2-1; a weak D match, TRBD1 (6 bases). CDR3 length: 14 amino acids. Germline assignment: CDR1 MNHEY and CDR2 SMNVEV (reference sequence). Trimming took 3 bases from V and 9 from J, leaving 15 bases between them. This CDR3 reads CASSLGTLMTEQFF. CDR3 DNA sequence: TGTGCCAGCAGTTTGGGGACACTCATGACTGAGCAGTTCTTC.

The V call is TRBV6-6, the J call TRBJ2-7; 9 positions match TRBD1. V was pared by 7 bases and J by 5 bases, with 9 bases of the junction left unmatched. The CDR3 runs 14 residues. Germline CDR1 is MNHNY and CDR2 is SVGAGI (reference sequence). Written as DNA, the CDR3 is TGTGCCAGCATTGGGGACAGGGTCACGGACGAGCAGTACTTC. It encodes CASIGDRVTDEQYF.